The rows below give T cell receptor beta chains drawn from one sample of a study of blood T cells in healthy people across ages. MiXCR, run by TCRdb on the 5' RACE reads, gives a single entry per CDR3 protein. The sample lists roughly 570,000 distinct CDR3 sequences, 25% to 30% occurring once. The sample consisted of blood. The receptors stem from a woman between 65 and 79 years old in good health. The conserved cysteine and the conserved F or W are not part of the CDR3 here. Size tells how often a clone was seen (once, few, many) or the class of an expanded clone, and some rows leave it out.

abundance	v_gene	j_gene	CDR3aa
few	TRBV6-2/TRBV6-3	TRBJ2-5	ASSPGGPTVETQY
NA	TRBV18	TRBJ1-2	ASSPESNYGYT
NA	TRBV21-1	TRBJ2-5	ASSLHEPD
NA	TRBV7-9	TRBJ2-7	ASSPIGIAGGTQY
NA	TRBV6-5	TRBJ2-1	ASRGPGSAWNEQL
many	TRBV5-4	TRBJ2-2	ASSSKEGGELF
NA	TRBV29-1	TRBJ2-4	SVLHPTLAKNIQY
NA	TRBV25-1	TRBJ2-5	ASSHGDREETQY
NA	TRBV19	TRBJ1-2	ASSIPRDTEGYT
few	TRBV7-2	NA	ASSLDGGAGETQY
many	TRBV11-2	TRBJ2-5	ASSLDRGGGETQY
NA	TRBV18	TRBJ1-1	ASSPMGRGTEAF
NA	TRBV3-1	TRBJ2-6	ASSQKGGTGANVLT
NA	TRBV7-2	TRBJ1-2	ASSLGRFDYGYT
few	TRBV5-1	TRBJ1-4	ASSSGKVLGNEKLF
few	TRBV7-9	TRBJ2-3	ASSPQVGRTQY
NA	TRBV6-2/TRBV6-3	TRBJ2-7	ASSWAGGPISEQY
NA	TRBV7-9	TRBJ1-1	ASSPEAREAF
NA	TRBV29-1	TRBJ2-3	SVRLAPDTQY
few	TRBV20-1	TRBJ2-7	SAQESGDEQY
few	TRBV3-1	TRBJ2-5	ASSHNRGRGETQY
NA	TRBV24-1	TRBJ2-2	ATSEATGVRTGELF